The TCR beta chain described here comes from a study of PD-1 blockade in classical Hodgkin lymphoma. On the study more broadly: Patients were given intravenous nivolumab, 3 mg/kg, every 2 weeks.

This table comes from immunoSEQ multiplex PCR, and its TCRdb copy is limited to in-frame clones, with some not included. The repertoire includes more than 95,000 clones, about nine tenths of them detected once, and around a fifth sits in the top ten. V lost 4 bases to trimming and J lost 3 bases; unmatched junction nucleotides: 12. From germline, CDR1 is KGHSH and CDR2 LQKENI. CDR3 length: 17 amino acids. Noted time point: cycle 4 day 1 (C4D1), after six to seven weeks of nivolumab. Relapses following autologous stem cell transplantation were seen in all patients, with brentuximab vedotin exposure varying.

Here the sequenced sample was peripheral blood mononuclear cells (PBMCs), taken before the fourth cycle of nivolumab. The TCR was taken from a human donor with classical Hodgkin lymphoma. This sequence joins TRBV18 and TRBJ1-5, with TRBD1 identical over 7 bases. The CDR3: CASSQIQAGGHNQPQHF. CDR3 nucleotides: TGTGCCAGCTCACAAATTCAGGCAGGGGGACACAATCAGCCCCAGCATTTT.